This TCR beta chain was sequenced in a study of blood T cell repertoires in COVID-19. Across the whole study: Samples came from the United States, Italy and Spain, spanning acute and convalescent COVID-19. From T cells, B-cell-depleted T cells, or PBMCs came the material, which was cDNA or gDNA.

CDR3 length equals 18 residues. CDR1 SEHNR and CDR2 FQNEAQ come from the germline V gene (reference sequence). V dropped 1 base and J dropped 1; count of bases not matched to a gene: 8. Per the original methods: From reference gene primer amplification, estimates of nucleated cell counts were derived. Method: immunoSEQ multiplex PCR; TCRdb's copy keeps in-frame clones and lacks some. The V and J calls and clone size come from that table; D and trimming were worked out from the DNA. The repertoire holds 150,000 or so clones, with roughly 82% as singletons. Sequencing was done on a sample of peripheral blood. This clonotype was obtained from a human donor with acute or convalescent COVID-19. The donor label of this sample is uncertain. The chain joins TRBV7-9 to TRBJ2-3, with 10 positions matching TRBD2. CDR3 bases: TGTGCCAGCAGCTTAGGAGCGGGGGGGAATTTTCGCACAGATACGCAGTATTTT. Translated: CASSLGAGGNFRTDTQYF. The entire variable domain, with the rest obtained from reference TRBV7-9 and TRBJ2-3, is as follows: DTGVSQNPRHKITKRGQNVTFRCDPISEHNRLYWYRQTLGQGPEFLTYFQNEAQLEKSRLLSDRFSAERPKGSFSTLEIQRTEQGDSAMYLCASSLGAGGNFRTDTQYFGPGTRLTVL.